The present entry profiles one T cell receptor beta chain with its context. The record originates from a study of blood T cell repertoires in COVID-19. On the study more broadly: Sites in the United States, Italy and Spain provided acute and convalescent COVID-19 samples. T cells, B-cell-depleted T cells, or PBMCs supplied cDNA or gDNA.

TCRdb's table, derived via immunoSEQ multiplex PCR, lists solely in-frame clones and lacks some. The sample has around 300,000 clones, 86% seen once; the top ten hold 2% to 2.5%. Germline V CDR1 and CDR2: MDHEN, SYDVKM. V shed 0 bases and J shed 7 bases, with 6 bases lying between them. The CDR3 consists of 12 residues. Sequencing was carried out using peripheral blood. The J gene is TRBJ1-1, the V gene TRBV28; unclear D gene. The receptor was derived from a woman in her thirties who had recovered from COVID-19. For the CDR3, the DNA is TGTGCCAGCAGTTTATGGGCGGGTGAAGCTTTCTTT. Its protein product is CASSLWAGEAFF.